Listed below are T cell receptor beta chains from one sample, sequenced in a study of identical twins. One entry per CDR3 protein results from TCRdb running MiXCR on the 5' RACE reads. The data show about 660,000 distinct CDR3 sequences, more than 6.5% seen once. This sample was also put to use in a study of yellow fever vaccine responses in identical twins.

The material sequenced was PBMCs. These receptors all stem from a woman between 18 and 29 years old in good health. The CDR3 runs from the conserved cysteine through the conserved F or W. A D gene is named only where the DNA matches it firmly. Not every row has a clone size; where given, it reads once, few, many or a size class.

V gene	D gene	clone size	J gene	CDR3 DNA	CDR3 protein
TRBV6-1	TRBD1	many	TRBJ2-3	TGTGCCAGCAGTCCCGGGACAGGGCACACAGATACGCAGTATTTT	CASSPGTGHTDTQYF
TRBV15	TRBD2	few	TRBJ2-2	TGTGCCACCAGCAGAGGACTAGCTGGCAGCGGGGAGCTGTTTTTT	CATSRGLAGSGELFF
TRBV5-1	.	.	TRBJ2-6	TGCGCCAGCAGCGAGGGTGGTGGGGCCAACGTCCTGACTTTC	CASSEGGGANVLTF
TRBV25-1	.	many	TRBJ2-5	TGTGCCAGCAGTACTACAGGAGGAGAGACCCAGTACTTC	CASSTTGGETQYF
TRBV6-1	TRBD1	few	TRBJ1-2	TGTGCCAGCACCAGGACAGGGCCTAACTATGGCTACACCTTC	CASTRTGPNYGYTF
TRBV20-1	TRBD2	many	TRBJ2-5	TGCAGTGCTAAGCGGGAGGAAGAGACCCAGTACTTC	CSAKREEETQYF
TRBV12-3/TRBV12-4	.	.	TRBJ2-1	TGTGCCAGCAGTTGGGCCCATAAAGGGGGTAGCACCTACAATGAGCAGTTCTTC	CASSWAHKGGSTYNEQFF
TRBV7-9	TRBD1	many	TRBJ1-1	TGTGCCAGCAGCTCCTCAGACAGGGGGAGTGGGGCTTTCTTT	CASSSSDRGSGAFF
TRBV18	.	.	TRBJ2-7	TGTGCCAGCTCACCATTACCGGGGCTAGAAGGAAGGCAGTACTTC	CASSPLPGLEGRQYF
TRBV11-2	TRBD2	few	TRBJ2-4	TGTGCCAGCAGCTTAGTCGGTAGCGGGATACCGGCTAAGGACATTCAGTACTTC	CASSLVGSGIPAKDIQYF
TRBV6-1	.	.	TRBJ1-1	TGTGCCAGCCTCACCTCGAGGGAATTGAACACTGAAGCTTTCTTT	CASLTSRELNTEAFF
TRBV6-6	.	few	TRBJ1-6	TGTGCCAGCAGTTACTCCGGGACGGTGGGTCCCCTCCACTTT	CASSYSGTVGPLHF
TRBV6-1	.	.	TRBJ2-2	TGTGCCAGCAGGCCTCAAAGGAACACCGGGGAGCTGTTTTTT	CASRPQRNTGELFF
TRBV30	.	.	TRBJ2-7	TGTGCCTGGAGTAGAGATGAGCTTGGTGAGCAGTACTTC	CAWSRDELGEQYF
TRBV20-1	TRBD1	many	TRBJ2-7	TGCAGTGCTAGAGATTTTCGGGACAGGGGCCACGAGCAGTACTTC	CSARDFRDRGHEQYF
TRBV5-1	.	many	TRBJ2-7	TGCGCCAGCAGCGTGAACCTCTACGAGCAGTACTTC	CASSVNLYEQYF
TRBV18	.	.	TRBJ1-5	TGTGCCAGCTCACCAGAAACAGGGAATAGCAATCAGCCCCAGCATTTT	CASSPETGNSNQPQHF
TRBV12-3/TRBV12-4	.	many	TRBJ2-6	TGTGCCAGCAGTGCTACCCCCGGAGACTCTGGGGCCAACGTCCTGACTTTC	CASSATPGDSGANVLTF
TRBV20-1	.	few	TRBJ1-1	TGCAGCGCTAGGGTTACTGAAGCTTTCTTT	CSARVTEAFF
TRBV7-9	TRBD1	.	TRBJ2-7	TGTGCCAGCAGCCTCGGACAGGCGGAGCAGTACTTC	CASSLGQAEQYF
TRBV19	TRBD1	.	TRBJ2-7	TGTGCCACCAAGGTCGGGACAGGGGGCATCGAGCAGTACTTC	CATKVGTGGIEQYF
TRBV5-1	TRBD2	few	TRBJ2-5	TGCGCCAGCAGCTTGGGGCTAGCGGGGCCGTACCAAGAGACCCAGTACTTC	CASSLGLAGPYQETQYF
TRBV20-1	.	many	TRBJ2-1	TGCAGTGCTTATGGGGGTAATGAGCAGTTCTTC	CSAYGGNEQFF
TRBV6-1	.	many	TRBJ2-1	TGTGCCAGCAGTGAATGGGCTGGCCCCTACAATGAGCAGTTCTTC	CASSEWAGPYNEQFF